This is a list of T cell receptor beta chains from one sample in a study of T-cell memory formation after mild COVID-19. From the 5' RACE reads, TCRdb called clonotypes with MiXCR, one entry per CDR3 protein. The data show around 300,000 distinct CDR3 sequences, roughly 15% seen once. The sequencing sample was made of PBMCs or a T cell subset sorted from them (not recorded which). Every receptor here comes from a man aged 18 to 35 who had mild COVID-19 (a few samples of this study predate the infection). Cell type and time point are not known. Each CDR3 is given with its conserved first and last residue. The D gene is left open where the match is weak. The listing skips clone size in some rows; elsewhere it reads once, few, many or a size class.

CDR3 | DNA | V | D | size | J
CASSSPVGAVKEQFF | TGTGCCAGCAGCTCCCCGGTCGGGGCAGTGAAGGAGCAGTTCTTC | TRBV7-2 | NA | few | TRBJ2-1
CSARVRPSWYQETQYF | TGCAGTGCTAGAGTTCGCCCTAGTTGGTACCAAGAGACCCAGTACTTC | TRBV20-1 | NA | few | TRBJ2-5
CASSLVTRGRSDTQYF | TGTGCCAGCAGCTTAGTCACCAGGGGGCGGTCAGATACGCAGTATTTT | TRBV11-2 | TRBD1 | few | TRBJ2-3
CASSLARVGSEQYF | TGTGCCAGCAGCTTAGCGCGGGTGGGCTCCGAGCAGTACTTC | TRBV7-6 | NA | NA | TRBJ2-7
CASSLIGTSRTDTQYF | TGCGCCAGCAGCTTGATCGGGACTAGCCGCACAGATACGCAGTATTTT | TRBV5-1 | TRBD2 | few | TRBJ2-3
CASSQVIGDRAFF | TGTGCCAGCAGCCAAGTAATAGGGGACAGAGCTTTCTTT | TRBV3-1 | TRBD1 | NA | TRBJ1-1
CASSFPLAGVRNEQFF | TGTGCCAGCAGCTTTCCTCTAGCGGGGGTACGCAATGAGCAGTTCTTC | TRBV11-2 | TRBD2 | many | TRBJ2-1
CASSQLGTQYF | TGTGCCAGCAGCCAGTTAGGGACCCAGTACTTC | TRBV3-1 | NA | few | TRBJ2-5
CSASGGLAGGHSYNEQFF | TGCAGTGCTAGTGGGGGACTAGCGGGGGGCCACTCCTACAATGAGCAGTTCTTC | TRBV20-1 | TRBD2 | NA | TRBJ2-1
CASSLNRGHEKLFF | TGTGCCAGCAGCTTAAACAGGGGGCATGAAAAACTGTTTTTT | TRBV11-2 | TRBD1 | NA | TRBJ1-4
CASTRGQDNSPLHF | TGTGCCTCGACCAGGGGGCAGGATAATTCACCCCTCCACTTT | TRBV10-3 | TRBD1 | NA | TRBJ1-6
CASSYSGQGGATEAFF | TGTGCCAGCAGTTACTCCGGACAGGGCGGTGCCACTGAAGCTTTCTTT | TRBV6-5 | TRBD1 | NA | TRBJ1-1
CASSLAWTTDTQYF | TGTGCCAGCAGCTTGGCCTGGACCACAGATACGCAGTATTTT | TRBV5-5 | NA | NA | TRBJ2-3
CASSINTEAFF | TGTGCCAGCAGCATCAACACTGAAGCTTTCTTT | TRBV5-6 | NA | few | TRBJ1-1
CASSQIRVNTQYF | TGCGCCAGCAGCCAGATCAGGGTGAATACGCAGTATTTT | TRBV4-1 | NA | many | TRBJ2-3
CASTAGQISNYGYTF | TGTGCCAGCACGGCAGGGCAGATATCTAACTATGGCTACACCTTC | TRBV6-6 | NA | NA | TRBJ1-2
CATSKRTGGAETQYF | TGTGCCACCAGCAAGAGGACAGGGGGCGCAGAGACCCAGTACTTC | TRBV15 | TRBD1 | many | TRBJ2-5
CASTLNTEAFF | TGTGCCAGCACTCTCAACACTGAAGCTTTCTTT | TRBV28 | NA | NA | TRBJ1-1
CASSEFWDRGIYNEQFF | TGTGCCAGCAGTGAATTTTGGGACAGGGGAATTTACAATGAGCAGTTCTTC | TRBV6-1 | TRBD1 | few | TRBJ2-1
CASSYSGAGWVLSTGELFF | TGTGCCAGCAGTTACTCGGGTGCAGGGTGGGTCCTTAGCACCGGGGAGCTGTTTTTT | TRBV6-5 | NA | many | TRBJ2-2
CASSLGGASDTQYF | TGCGCCAGCAGCTTGGGGGGGGCCTCGGATACGCAGTATTTT | TRBV5-1 | NA | NA | TRBJ2-3
CASSPGTPRSNQPQHF | TGCGCCAGCAGCCCCGGGACACCCAGGAGCAATCAGCCCCAGCATTTT | TRBV4-1 | NA | NA | TRBJ1-5
CASSPRRRQGQETQYF | TGTGCCAGCAGCCCCCGACGACGACAGGGACAAGAGACCCAGTACTTC | TRBV6-5 | TRBD1 | few | TRBJ2-5
CASSLDAAVGTQYF | TGTGCCAGCAGCTTAGATGCGGCCGTGGGGACCCAGTACTTC | TRBV7-2 | NA | few | TRBJ2-5
CASSPEGVEDTQYF | TGCGCCAGCAGCCCAGAAGGGGTGGAAGATACGCAGTATTTT | TRBV5-1 | NA | few | TRBJ2-3
CASSPPQNNEQFF | TGTGCCAGCTCACCACCCCAGAACAATGAGCAGTTCTTC | TRBV18 | NA | few | TRBJ2-1
CASSLALAGGLYEQFF | TGTGCCAGCAGCTTAGCCCTAGCGGGGGGTCTGTATGAGCAGTTCTTC | TRBV7-9 | TRBD2 | NA | TRBJ2-1
CASSSTAPELKDTQYF | TGTGCCAGCAGCTCGACAGCCCCGGAATTGAAGGATACGCAGTATTTT | TRBV7-9 | NA | few | TRBJ2-3
CASSVRLAGLYEQFF | TGTGCCAGCAGCGTCAGACTAGCGGGGCTCTATGAGCAGTTCTTC | TRBV9 | TRBD2 | NA | TRBJ2-1
CASSQGAGTSRSYNEQFF | TGTGCCAGCAGCCAGGGGGCCGGGACTAGCCGATCCTACAATGAGCAGTTCTTC | TRBV4-2 | TRBD2 | many | TRBJ2-1
CASSLDGFDQRDEKLFF | TGTGCCAGCAGCTTAGATGGCTTTGACCAGCGGGATGAAAAACTGTTTTTT | TRBV11-2 | NA | NA | TRBJ1-4
CASSGSGSQPQHF | TGTGCCAGCAGTGGATCAGGGAGTCAGCCCCAGCATTTT | TRBV12-3/TRBV12-4 | NA | many | TRBJ1-5
CASKVGAENSPLHF | TGCGCCAGCAAGGTAGGGGCCGAGAATTCACCCCTCCACTTT | TRBV5-1 | NA | NA | TRBJ1-6
CASSTTDRAEADTQYF | TGTGCCAGCAGTACCACGGACAGGGCGGAGGCAGATACGCAGTATTTT | TRBV25-1 | TRBD1 | NA | TRBJ2-3
CASSPQGFTDTQYF | TGCGCCAGCAGCCCTCAGGGCTTCACAGATACGCAGTATTTT | TRBV5-1 | NA | many | TRBJ2-3
CAIGPGLETQYF | TGTGCCATCGGCCCAGGGCTTGAGACCCAGTACTTC | TRBV10-3 | NA | few | TRBJ2-5
CASSLWGRLVGTQYF | TGTGCCAGCAGCTTATGGGGGCGCTTGGTTGGTACGCAGTATTTT | TRBV5-8 | NA | few | TRBJ2-3
CASSPPSSPLHF | TGTGCCAGCAGCCCCCCCAGTTCACCCCTCCACTTT | TRBV28 | NA | NA | TRBJ1-6
CASSQPGTGVGEQYF | TGCGCCAGCAGCCAGCCCGGGACAGGGGTAGGCGAGCAGTACTTC | TRBV4-3 | TRBD1 | NA | TRBJ2-7
CACAGYGYTF | TGTGCCTGTGCCGGGTACGGCTACACCTTC | TRBV30 | NA | NA | TRBJ1-2
CASSLKVYQETQYF | TGTGCCAGCAGCTTAAAAGTGTACCAAGAGACCCAGTACTTC | TRBV5-5 | NA | NA | TRBJ2-5
CASSPGSGRNRRTGELFF | TGTGCCAGCAGCCCAGGGTCTGGGCGGAATAGGAGAACCGGGGAGCTGTTTTTT | TRBV7-9 | NA | few | TRBJ2-2
CASSQDHQGTQQYF | TGTGCCAGCAGCCAAGATCATCAGGGGACTCAGCAGTACTTC | TRBV3-1 | NA | few | TRBJ2-7
CASSLGRNGGSPLHF | TGCGCCAGCAGCTTGGGCCGGAACGGGGGCTCACCCCTCCACTTT | TRBV5-1 | NA | many | TRBJ1-6
CSVAGGPYEQYF | TGCAGCGTCGCAGGCGGTCCCTACGAGCAGTACTTC | TRBV29-1 | NA | NA | TRBJ2-7
CASSTYSPGLAETQYF | TGTGCCAGCAGCACCTATTCTCCGGGACTAGCTGAGACCCAGTACTTC | TRBV11-2 | TRBD2 | NA | TRBJ2-5
CASSEYGDTQYF | TGTGCCAGCAGTGAGTATGGTGATACGCAGTATTTT | TRBV2 | NA | NA | TRBJ2-3
CSAGGTGITLTYGYTF | TGCAGTGCCGGGGGGACAGGGATCACCTTAACCTATGGCTACACCTTC | TRBV20-1 | TRBD1 | NA | TRBJ1-2
CASSYSVYDEQFF | TGTGCCAGCAGTTACTCGGTTTACGATGAGCAGTTCTTC | TRBV6-6 | NA | NA | TRBJ2-1
CASSLDRRNSPLHF | TGTGCCAGCAGCTTAGACAGGAGGAATTCACCCCTCCACTTT | TRBV7-2 | NA | NA | TRBJ1-6
CASKLRGRINIQYF | TGTGCCAGCAAGCTTCGGGGTCGAATAAACATTCAGTACTTC | TRBV6-2/TRBV6-3 | NA | NA | TRBJ2-4
CASRTGEPGQPQHF | TGTGCCAGCAGAACCGGGGAACCCGGCCAGCCCCAGCATTTT | TRBV6-2/TRBV6-3 | NA | NA | TRBJ1-5
CASSPPNRVEEQFF | TGTGCCAGCAGCCCGCCTAACAGGGTGGAGGAGCAGTTCTTC | TRBV7-6 | NA | NA | TRBJ2-1
CASRRGGGTDTQYF | TGTGCCAGCAGGAGAGGCGGGGGCACAGATACGCAGTATTTT | TRBV6-2/TRBV6-3 | NA | NA | TRBJ2-3
CASKSTPNTEAFF | TGTGCCAGCAAATCGACTCCGAACACTGAAGCTTTCTTT | TRBV28 | NA | NA | TRBJ1-1
CASRSREAFF | TGTGCCAGCCGTTCCCGTGAAGCTTTCTTT | TRBV28 | NA | few | TRBJ1-1
CASSLGPGPDTQYF | TGTGCCAGCAGCTTAGGCCCGGGTCCAGATACGCAGTATTTT | TRBV7-2 | NA | NA | TRBJ2-3
CASSSVGTDTQYF | TGTGCCAGCTCCTCAGTGGGCACAGATACGCAGTATTTT | TRBV18 | NA | NA | TRBJ2-3
CATSGDLNTEAFF | TGTGCCACCTCAGGGGATTTGAACACTGAAGCTTTCTTT | TRBV11-2 | NA | few | TRBJ1-1